Shown below are 14 T cell receptor beta chains from a single sample sequenced in a study of T cell responses to AZD1222 COVID-19 vaccine. Data came from immunoSEQ multiplex PCR; TCRdb stores just in-frame clones and leaves some out. The repertoire consists of about 150,000 clones, with about nine tenths occurring once and the leading ten covering more than 13%. The material sequenced was peripheral blood, taken on day 0 of AZD1222 vaccination. The receptors originated from an adult in good health.

This chain joins TRBV9 and TRBJ2-2; 11 bases are shared with TRBD2. The CDR3 runs 19 residues. The V gene end was trimmed by 0 bases and the J gene end by 1 base; junction bases not matched to a gene: 8. CDR1 and CDR2 from the germline V gene are SGDLS and YYNGEE. CDR3 residues: CASSVAKTSGAWNTGELFF. In DNA form, the CDR3 reads TGTGCCAGCAGCGTAGCTAAGACTAGCGGGGCGTGGAACACCGGGGAGCTGTTTTTT.

This clone occurred once. The rearrangement uses TRBV10-3 and TRBJ2-3, with D unclear. The CDR3 extends over 12 amino acids. Trimming took off 0 bases at V and 4 bases at J, with 2 bases between the two ends. The germline V gene encodes CDR1 ENHRY and CDR2 SYGVKD. This CDR3 is CAISESPDTQYF. As DNA, the CDR3 is TGTGCCATCAGTGAGTCACCAGATACGCAGTATTTT.

In this sample, this clone turned up once. The genes are TRBV7-3 and TRBJ2-2; 8 nucleotides match TRBD1. Per germline, CDR1 SGHTA and CDR2 FQGTGA. J lost 5 bases, V lost 4 bases, and 12 bases had no gene match. The CDR3 is made up of 17 amino acids. CDR3: CASSSISGQVATGELFF. The CDR3 coding sequence is TGTGCCAGCAGCTCCATCTCGGGACAGGTTGCGACCGGGGAGCTGTTTTTT.

DNA for the CDR3: TGTGCCAGCAGTTACTCGACACAGGGCTCCTACGAGCAGTACTTC. Residues: CASSYSTQGSYEQYF. The chain recombines TRBV6-2 or TRBV6-3 with TRBJ2-7; D is possibly TRBD1 (6 bases). V was cut by 0 bases and J by 0 bases, with 9 bases left in between. From germline, CDR1 is MNHEY and CDR2 SVGEGT. The CDR3 is 15 amino acids.

V is TRBV6-5 and J is TRBJ1-1, with 7 bases aligning to TRBD1. Germline CDR1 reads MNHEY; CDR2 reads SVGAGI. This CDR3 is 11 amino acids long. After removal of 7 bases from V and 8 bases from J, the junction contained 4 bases not matched to a gene. CDR3 coding DNA: TGTGCCAGCATCAAGGGGGCGGAAGCTTTCTTT. Protein: CASIKGAEAFF.

CDR3 in amino acids: CASSWGQGADGYTF. The CDR3 DNA reads as TGTGCCAGCAGTTGGGGACAGGGGGCAGATGGCTACACCTTC. This chain uses TRBV7-2 with TRBJ1-2; 12 nucleotides agree with TRBD1. CDR3 length: 14 amino acids. Unmatched junction bases numbered 5, after V lost 6 bases and J lost 6 bases. CDR1 and CDR2 from the germline V gene are SGHTA and FQGNSA.

V and J are TRBV4-1 and TRBJ2-3; 10 bases match TRBD2. There are 18 residues in the CDR3. V lost 2 bases and J lost 0; bases outside the gene matches: 8. Germline CDR1 reads MGHRA; CDR2 reads YSYEKL. This CDR3 is CASSQTLAGQISTDTQYF. The DNA for the CDR3 is TGCGCCAGCAGCCAAACACTAGCGGGGCAAATAAGCACAGATACGCAGTATTTT.

The rearrangement joins TRBV5-4 to TRBJ1-3, with D maybe TRBD1 (5 bases). The length of the CDR3 is 15 residues. Germline CDR1 SGHNT, CDR2 YYREEE (reference sequence). The V end lost 4 bases, the J end lost 4 bases, and 15 bases lay between the germline ends. The CDR3 loop is CASSNGGLTGNTIYF. Written as DNA, the CDR3 is TGTGCCAGCAGCAATGGGGGACTAACAGGAAACACCATATATTTT.

This chain joins TRBV11-2 and TRBJ2-3, with D possibly matching TRBD2 (6 bases). Looked up from germline, CDR1 is SGHAT and CDR2 is FQNNGV. The CDR3 is 15 residues long. The V end was cut by 3 bases, the J end by 5 bases, with 15 bases between. The CDR3 DNA follows: TGTGCCAGCAGCTTTAGGTTGTCGACTAGAGATACGCAGTATTTT. Amino acid sequence: CASSFRLSTRDTQYF.

V and J are TRBV7-9 and TRBJ1-1, with D unclear. Per germline, CDR1 SEHNR and CDR2 FQNEAQ (reference sequence). The ends were cut back, 5 bases at V and 6 bases at J, with 13 bases in the middle. There are 13 residues in the CDR3. The CDR3 sequence: CASSNGQLPEAFF. DNA of the CDR3: TGTGCCAGCAGCAACGGTCAGTTGCCTGAAGCTTTCTTT.

A word on this clone: This may be a read error, as it is one base from a much larger clone. V gene TRBV5-6 combines with J gene TRBJ1-1; D unclear. Germline V gives CDR1 SGHDT, CDR2 YYEEEE. This CDR3 is 14 amino acids long. The CDR3 sequence: CANSLGFGNTEAFF. In DNA form, the CDR3 reads TGTGCCAACAGCTTGGGGTTCGGGAACACTGAAGCTTTCTTT.

This sequence joins TRBV10-2 and TRBJ2-5; D not certain. Germline V lookup: CDR1 WSHSY, CDR2 SAAADI. V was cut by 2 bases and J by 4 bases, with 5 bases left in between. The CDR3 consists of 12 residues. The CDR3: CASSEGVETQYF. The CDR3 nucleotides are TGCGCCAGCAGTGAGGGGGTAGAGACCCAGTACTTC.

The chain uses TRBV9 and TRBJ2-3; 14 bases are shared with TRBD2. CDR1 and CDR2 (germline): SGDLS, YYNGEE. The CDR3 contains 16 residues. Losses at the gene ends were 5 bases for V and 6 bases for J; bases not matched to a gene: 8. CDR3 sequence (DNA): TGTGCCAGCAGTACCGGGACTAGCGGGGGCGGGGATACGCAGTATTTT. This encodes CASSTGTSGGGDTQYF.

The chain is built from TRBV7-8 and TRBJ1-2, with TRBD1 matching over 10 bases. The ends lost 5 bases at V and 8 bases at J; junction bases unmatched: 5. Germline-derived CDR1 and CDR2 are SGHVS and FQNEAQ. The CDR3 has 13 residues. In DNA form, the CDR3 reads TGTGCCAGCAGCGGCGACAGGGGGCTAGGCTACACCTTC. It specifies CASSGDRGLGYTF.